This entry describes one T cell receptor beta chain. Antigen specificity is unknown. These data belong to a study of shared clonotypes between healthy human individuals. Study-level background: Donors, aged 18 to 49, were a couple of women and a few men. Whole-study results and caveats: What naive subsets generally showed was a larger estimated richness than memory subsets showed.

Donation came from healthy HIV-negative adults that had no recent acute infections or vaccinations. Here immunoSEQ multiplex PCR was the method, and the copy in TCRdb shows in-frame clones only, minus some. Of 2 million to 2.5 million clones in the sample, roughly 95% were seen once. The V gene end was trimmed by 5 bases and the J gene end by 4 bases; junction bases not matched to a gene: 10. This CDR3 has 15 residues. Germline CDR1 and CDR2: MNHEY and SVGAGI. The receptor's source is a man aged 18 to 30 in good health. Sequenced material: naive CD4+ T cells sorted from blood. The sample's subset: CD45RA+ positively selected. The chain couples TRBV6-5 to TRBJ2-7; 8 positions match TRBD2. The CDR3 here is CASSRAGTSMYEQYF. In nucleotides, the CDR3 is TGTGCCAGCAGTCGAGCCGGGACTAGTATGTACGAGCAGTACTTC.